The entry below describes one T cell receptor (beta chain). A junction boundary mismatches the germline segment, possibly from a read error. The record originates from a study of blood T cells in healthy people across ages. Combining a sample-barcoded 5' primer with a J-beta primer mix, a second PCR ran for about 6 to 12 cycles. TCRdb processed the 5' RACE reads anew with MiXCR; each CDR3 protein has one entry. The sample has about 1.8 million distinct CDR3 sequences, about 50% seen once. CDR1 is SGHRS, CDR2 YFSETQ, per germline. The CDR3 extends over 14 amino acids. The specimen sequenced was blood. This sequence was found in a woman in her thirties or forties in good health. The genes are TRBV5-1 and TRBJ2-5; 7 bases are shared with TRBD1. Near its end, the DNA agrees better with TRBJ2-4, so the J call may be wrong. CDR3 sequence reads: CTSSPETGYNIQYF. The CDR3 nucleotides are TGCACCAGCAGCCCCGAGACAGGGTACAACATTCAGTACTTC.